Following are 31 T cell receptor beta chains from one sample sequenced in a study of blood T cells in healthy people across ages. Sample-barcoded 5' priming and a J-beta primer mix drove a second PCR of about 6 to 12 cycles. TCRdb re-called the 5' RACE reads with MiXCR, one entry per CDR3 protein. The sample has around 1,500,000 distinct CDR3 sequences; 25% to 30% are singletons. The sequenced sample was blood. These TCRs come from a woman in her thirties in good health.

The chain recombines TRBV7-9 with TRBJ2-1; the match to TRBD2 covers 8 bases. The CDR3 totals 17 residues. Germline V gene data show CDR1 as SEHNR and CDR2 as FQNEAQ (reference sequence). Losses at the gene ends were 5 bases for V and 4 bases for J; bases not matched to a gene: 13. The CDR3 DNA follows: TGTGCCAGCAGCCCAAAGGAGGTAGCGGGAACATACAATGAGCAGTTCTTC. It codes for CASSPKEVAGTYNEQFF.

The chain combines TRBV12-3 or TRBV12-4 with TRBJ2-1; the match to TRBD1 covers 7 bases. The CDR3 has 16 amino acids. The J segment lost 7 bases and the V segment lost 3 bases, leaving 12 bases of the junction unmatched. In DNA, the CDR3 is TGTGCCAGCAGTTTTTTAACAGGGGTTGGGTGGAATGAGCAGTTCTTC. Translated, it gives CASSFLTGVGWNEQFF.

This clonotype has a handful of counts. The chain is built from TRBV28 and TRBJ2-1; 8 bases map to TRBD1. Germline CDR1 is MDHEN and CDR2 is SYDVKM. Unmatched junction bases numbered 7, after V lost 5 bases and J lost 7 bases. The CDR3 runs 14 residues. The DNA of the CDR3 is TGTGCCAGCAGTGGAGCGGACAGGGAGAATGAGCAGTTCTTC. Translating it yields CASSGADRENEQFF.

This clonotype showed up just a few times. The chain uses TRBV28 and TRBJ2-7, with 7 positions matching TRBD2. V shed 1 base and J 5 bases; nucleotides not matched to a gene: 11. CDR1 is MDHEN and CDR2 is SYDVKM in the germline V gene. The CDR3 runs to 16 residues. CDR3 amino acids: CASSLLDSRGFHEQYF. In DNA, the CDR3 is TGTGCCAGCAGTTTATTGGACTCGCGGGGGTTCCACGAGCAGTACTTC.

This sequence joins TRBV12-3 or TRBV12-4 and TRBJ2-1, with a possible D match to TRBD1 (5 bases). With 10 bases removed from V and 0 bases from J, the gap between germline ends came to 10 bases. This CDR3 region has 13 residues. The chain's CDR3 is CATRTYSYNEQFF. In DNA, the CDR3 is TGTGCCACCCGGACATACTCCTACAATGAGCAGTTCTTC.

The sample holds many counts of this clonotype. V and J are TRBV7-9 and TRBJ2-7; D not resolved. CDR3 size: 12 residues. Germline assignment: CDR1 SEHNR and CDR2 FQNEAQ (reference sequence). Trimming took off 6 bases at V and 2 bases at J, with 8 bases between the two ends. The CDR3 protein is CASRGGTYEQYF. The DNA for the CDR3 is TGTGCCAGCAGGGGCGGAACCTACGAGCAGTACTTC.

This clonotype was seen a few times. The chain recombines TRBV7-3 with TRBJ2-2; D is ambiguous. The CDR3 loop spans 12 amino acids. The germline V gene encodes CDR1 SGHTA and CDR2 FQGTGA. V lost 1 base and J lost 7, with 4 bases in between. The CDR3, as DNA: TGTGCCAGCAGCTTAAAGGACGGGGAGCTGTTTTTT. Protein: CASSLKDGELFF.

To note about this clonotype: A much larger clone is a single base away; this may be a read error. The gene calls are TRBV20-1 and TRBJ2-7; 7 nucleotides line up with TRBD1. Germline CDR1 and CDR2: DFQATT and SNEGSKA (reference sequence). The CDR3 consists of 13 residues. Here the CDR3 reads CSAAGSGGYEQCF. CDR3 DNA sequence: TGCAGTGCTGCCGGGTCAGGGGGTTACGAGCAGTGCTTC.

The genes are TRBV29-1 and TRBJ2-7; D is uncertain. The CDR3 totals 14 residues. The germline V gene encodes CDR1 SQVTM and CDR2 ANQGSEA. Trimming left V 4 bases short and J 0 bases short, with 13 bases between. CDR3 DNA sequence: TGCAGCGTTGTAGATGCGCCGTTCTCCTACGAGCAGTACTTC. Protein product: CSVVDAPFSYEQYF.

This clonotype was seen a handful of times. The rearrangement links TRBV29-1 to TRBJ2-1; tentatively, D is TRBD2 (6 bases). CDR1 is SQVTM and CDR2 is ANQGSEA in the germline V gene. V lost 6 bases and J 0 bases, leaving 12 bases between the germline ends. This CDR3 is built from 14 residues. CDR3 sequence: CSVEGISSYNEQFF. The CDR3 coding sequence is TGCAGCGTGGAGGGGATTAGCTCCTACAATGAGCAGTTCTTC.

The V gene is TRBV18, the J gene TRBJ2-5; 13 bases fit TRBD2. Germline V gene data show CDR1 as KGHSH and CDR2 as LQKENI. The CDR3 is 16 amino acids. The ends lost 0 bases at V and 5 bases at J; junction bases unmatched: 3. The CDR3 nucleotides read TGTGCCAGCTCACCACCGGGACTAGCGGGACATGAGACCCAGTACTTC. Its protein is CASSPPGLAGHETQYF.

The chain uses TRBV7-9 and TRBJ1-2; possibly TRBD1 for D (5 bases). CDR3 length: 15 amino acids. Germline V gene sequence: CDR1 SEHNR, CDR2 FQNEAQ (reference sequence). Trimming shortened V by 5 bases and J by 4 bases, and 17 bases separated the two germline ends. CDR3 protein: CASSEWDRVTYGYTF. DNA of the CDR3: TGTGCCAGCAGCGAATGGGACCGAGTGACCTATGGCTACACCTTC.

The CDR3 bases are TGCGCCAGCAGCCAATTTCGGACTAGCTCCGCGCAGTACTTC. Protein: CASSQFRTSSAQYF. The rearrangement links TRBV4-3 to TRBJ2-7; 8 bases align to TRBD2. The CDR3 length is 14 residues. Germline CDR1 is LGHNA and CDR2 is YSLEER. The ends lost 2 bases at V and 9 bases at J; junction bases unmatched: 9.

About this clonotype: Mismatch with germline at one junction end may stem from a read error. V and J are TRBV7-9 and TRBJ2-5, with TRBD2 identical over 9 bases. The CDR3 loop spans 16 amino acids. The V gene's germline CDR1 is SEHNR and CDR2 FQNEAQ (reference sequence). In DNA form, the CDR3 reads TGTTCCAGCAGCTTAGGAAGCGGGAGGACGATCGAGACCCAGTACTTC. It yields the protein CSSSLGSGRTIETQYF.

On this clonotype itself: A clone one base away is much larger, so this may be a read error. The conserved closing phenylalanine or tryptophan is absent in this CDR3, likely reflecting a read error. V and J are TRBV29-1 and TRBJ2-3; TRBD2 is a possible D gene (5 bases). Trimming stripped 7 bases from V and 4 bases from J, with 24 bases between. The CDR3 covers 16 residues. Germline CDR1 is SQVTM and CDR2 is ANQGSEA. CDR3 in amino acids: CSAGGRRRTPSDTQYV. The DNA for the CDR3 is TGCAGCGCTGGTGGGAGAAGGAGGACTCCTTCAGATACGCAGTATGTT.

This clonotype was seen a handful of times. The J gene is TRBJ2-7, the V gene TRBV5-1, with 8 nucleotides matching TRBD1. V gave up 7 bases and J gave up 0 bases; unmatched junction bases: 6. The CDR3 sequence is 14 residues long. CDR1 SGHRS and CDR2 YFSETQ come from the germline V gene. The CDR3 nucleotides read TGCGCCAGCGCCAATACAGGGGGCTCCTACGAGCAGTACTTC. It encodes CASANTGGSYEQYF.

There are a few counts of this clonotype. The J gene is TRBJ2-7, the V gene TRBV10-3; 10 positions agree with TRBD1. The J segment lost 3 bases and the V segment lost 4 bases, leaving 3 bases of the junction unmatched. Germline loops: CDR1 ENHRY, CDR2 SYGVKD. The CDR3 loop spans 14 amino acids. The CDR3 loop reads CAISARDRGYEQYF. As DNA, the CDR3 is TGTGCCATCAGTGCCCGGGACAGGGGCTACGAGCAGTACTTC.

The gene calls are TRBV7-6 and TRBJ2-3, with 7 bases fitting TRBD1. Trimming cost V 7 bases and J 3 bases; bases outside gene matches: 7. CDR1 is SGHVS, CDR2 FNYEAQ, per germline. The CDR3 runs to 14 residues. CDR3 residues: CASKGQPGTDTQYF. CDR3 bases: TGTGCCAGCAAGGGACAGCCGGGGACAGATACGCAGTATTTT.

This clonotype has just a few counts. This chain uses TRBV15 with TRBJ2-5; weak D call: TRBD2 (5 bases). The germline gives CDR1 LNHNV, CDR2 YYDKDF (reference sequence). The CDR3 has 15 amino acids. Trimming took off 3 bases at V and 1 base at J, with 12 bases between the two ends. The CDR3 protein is CATSRYGDLQETQYF. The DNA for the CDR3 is TGTGCCACCAGCAGGTACGGGGATCTCCAAGAGACCCAGTACTTC.

Here the CDR3 DNA reads TGTGCCACCAGCAGATCGGTAGGGGGCAATTACGAGCAGTACTTC. It specifies CATSRSVGGNYEQYF. The rearrangement uses TRBV15 and TRBJ2-7, with TRBD1 identical over 7 bases. There are 15 residues in the CDR3. The V segment lost 2 bases and the J segment 4 bases; nucleotides outside the gene matches: 8. Germline-derived CDR1 and CDR2 are LNHNV and YYDKDF (reference sequence). Based on the CDR3 plus reference TRBV15 and TRBJ2-7, the full variable domain is DAMVIQNPRYQVTQFGKPVTLSCSQTLNHNVMYWYQQKSSQAPKLLFHYYDKDFNNEADTPDNFQSRRPNTSFCFLDIRSPGLGDTAMYLCATSRSVGGNYEQYFGPGTRLTVT.

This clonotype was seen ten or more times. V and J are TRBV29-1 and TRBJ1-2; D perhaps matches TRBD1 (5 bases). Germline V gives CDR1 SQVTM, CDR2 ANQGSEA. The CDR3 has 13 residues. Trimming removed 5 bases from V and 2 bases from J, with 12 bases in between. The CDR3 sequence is CSVNRDLNYGYTF. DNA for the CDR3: TGCAGCGTTAACCGGGACCTAAACTATGGCTACACCTTC.

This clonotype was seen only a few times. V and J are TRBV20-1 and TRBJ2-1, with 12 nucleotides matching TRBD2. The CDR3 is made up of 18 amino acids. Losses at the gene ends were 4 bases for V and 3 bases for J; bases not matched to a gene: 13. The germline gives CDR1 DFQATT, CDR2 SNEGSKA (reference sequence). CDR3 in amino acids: CSAIDRGGLAGFYNEQFF. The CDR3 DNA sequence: TGCAGTGCTATAGACAGGGGGGGACTAGCGGGCTTCTACAATGAGCAGTTCTTC.

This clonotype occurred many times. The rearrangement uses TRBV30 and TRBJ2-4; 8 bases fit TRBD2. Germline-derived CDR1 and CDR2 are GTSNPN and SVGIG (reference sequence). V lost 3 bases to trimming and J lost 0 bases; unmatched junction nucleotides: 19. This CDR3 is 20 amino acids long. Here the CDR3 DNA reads TGTGCCTGGAGAGGGGGGACTAGTCCGCATCCCCCGATAGCCAAAAACATTCAGTACTTC. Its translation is CAWRGGTSPHPPIAKNIQYF.

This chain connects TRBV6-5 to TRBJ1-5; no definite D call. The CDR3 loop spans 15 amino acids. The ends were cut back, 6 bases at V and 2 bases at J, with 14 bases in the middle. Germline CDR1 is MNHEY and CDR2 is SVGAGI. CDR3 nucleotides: TGTGCCAGCAGAAGATATCATTCGGGCAATCAGCCCCAGCATTTT. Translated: CASRRYHSGNQPQHF.

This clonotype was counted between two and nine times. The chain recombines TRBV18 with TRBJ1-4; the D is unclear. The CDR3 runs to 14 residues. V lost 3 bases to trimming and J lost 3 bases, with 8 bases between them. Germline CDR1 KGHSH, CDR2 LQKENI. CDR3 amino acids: CASSPASANEKLFF. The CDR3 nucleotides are TGTGCCAGCTCACCCGCGTCGGCTAATGAAAAACTGTTTTTT.

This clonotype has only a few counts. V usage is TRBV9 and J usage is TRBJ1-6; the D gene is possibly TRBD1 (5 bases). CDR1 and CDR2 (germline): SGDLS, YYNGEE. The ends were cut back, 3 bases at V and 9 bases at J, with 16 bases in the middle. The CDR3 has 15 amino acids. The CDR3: CASSEQVGFGSPLHF. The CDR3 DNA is TGTGCCAGCAGCGAACAGGTTGGGTTTGGTTCACCCCTCCACTTT.

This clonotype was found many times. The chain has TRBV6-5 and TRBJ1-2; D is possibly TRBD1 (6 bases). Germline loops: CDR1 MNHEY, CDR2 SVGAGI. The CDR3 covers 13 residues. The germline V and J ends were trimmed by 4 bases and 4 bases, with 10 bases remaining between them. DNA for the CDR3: TGTGCCAGCAGTTCAGACAGGCCCTATGGCTACACCTTC. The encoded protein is CASSSDRPYGYTF.

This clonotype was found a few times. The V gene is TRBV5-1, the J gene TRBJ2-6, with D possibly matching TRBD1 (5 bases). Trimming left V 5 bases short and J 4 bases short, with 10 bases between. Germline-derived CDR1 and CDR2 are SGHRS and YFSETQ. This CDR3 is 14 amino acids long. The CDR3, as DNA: TGCGCCAGCAGTCCCAGGGTCGGGGCCAACGTCCTGACTTTC. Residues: CASSPRVGANVLTF.

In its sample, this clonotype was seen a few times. The CDR3 is CASSLLWEGSLGQETQYF. For the CDR3, the DNA is TGTGCCAGCAGCCTCTTATGGGAGGGGAGTTTGGGCCAAGAGACCCAGTACTTC. The V gene is TRBV6-5, the J gene TRBJ2-5; TRBD2 matches 7 bases. Germline CDR1 reads MNHEY; CDR2 reads SVGAGI. Germline trimming cut 6 bases from V and 1 base from J; bases unmatched to any gene: 17. The CDR3 contains 18 residues.

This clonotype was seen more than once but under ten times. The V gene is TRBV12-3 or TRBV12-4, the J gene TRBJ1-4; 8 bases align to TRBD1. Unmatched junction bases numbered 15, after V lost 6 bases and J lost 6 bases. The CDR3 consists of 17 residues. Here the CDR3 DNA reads TGTGCCAGCAGCCGGACAGGGAGCCCCTTAACCCATGAAAAACTGTTTTTT. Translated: CASSRTGSPLTHEKLFF.

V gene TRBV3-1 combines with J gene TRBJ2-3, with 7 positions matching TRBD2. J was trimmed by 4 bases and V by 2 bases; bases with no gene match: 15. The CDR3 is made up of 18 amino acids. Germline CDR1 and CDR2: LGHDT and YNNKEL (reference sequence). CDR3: CASSQLRFQRDAADTQYF. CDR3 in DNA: TGTGCCAGCAGCCAATTAAGGTTCCAGCGGGATGCGGCAGATACGCAGTATTTT.